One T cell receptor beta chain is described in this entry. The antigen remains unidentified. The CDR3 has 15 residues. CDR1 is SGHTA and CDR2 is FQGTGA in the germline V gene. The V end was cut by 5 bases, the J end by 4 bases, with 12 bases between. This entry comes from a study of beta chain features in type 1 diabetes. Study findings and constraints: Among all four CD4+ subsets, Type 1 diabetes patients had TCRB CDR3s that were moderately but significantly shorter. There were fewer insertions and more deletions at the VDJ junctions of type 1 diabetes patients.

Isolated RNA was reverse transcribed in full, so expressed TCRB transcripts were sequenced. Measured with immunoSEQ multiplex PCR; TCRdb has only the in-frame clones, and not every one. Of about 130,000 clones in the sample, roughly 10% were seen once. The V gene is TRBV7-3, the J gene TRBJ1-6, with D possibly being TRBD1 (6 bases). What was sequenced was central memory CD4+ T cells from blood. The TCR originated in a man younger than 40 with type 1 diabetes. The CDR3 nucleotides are TGTGCCAGCAGCCGGTCGGGACAATATAATTCACCCCTCCACTTT. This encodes CASSRSGQYNSPLHF.